The source of this T cell receptor (beta chain) is a study of T cells in Graves' hyperthyroidism and ophthalmopathy. Study at large: Peripheral blood draws took place at initial diagnosis, ahead of any treatment.

The CDR3 consists of 17 residues. Per germline, CDR1 SGHAT and CDR2 FQNNGV. V was clipped by 9 bases and J by 0 bases, with 22 bases between them. Patients with uncontrolled infections, other autoimmune diseases, pregnancy or lactation were excluded. The blood was taken when hyperthyroidism was first diagnosed, before any ophthalmopathy symptoms showed up. This sample holds PBMCs from 8.5 to 10 ml fresh peripheral blood. A single count supports this clonotype. Regions amplified from RNA transcripts were the TCR beta CDR3 regions. The TCR CDR3 first-round RT-PCR relied on the HTBI primer set. MiXCR, applied by TCRdb to the multiplex PCR reads, yields one record per CDR3 protein. This table holds about 720,000 distinct CDR3 sequences, approximately 18% found once.

The sequence was collected from a woman in her fifties or sixties with Graves' hyperthyroidism that later progressed to Graves' ophthalmopathy. The chain recombines TRBV11-2 with TRBJ2-3, with D tentatively TRBD2 (6 bases). The sequenced material came from blood. DNA of the CDR3: TGTGCCAGTAGCCCTAATCTTAGCGGACCTAGCACAGATACGCAGTATTTT. This gives the protein CASSPNLSGPSTDTQYF.